This TCR beta chain came from a study of blood T cells in healthy people across ages. The CDR3 covers 17 residues. Trimming removed 3 bases from V and 0 bases from J, with 15 bases in between. Germline V lookup: CDR1 SGHRS, CDR2 YFSETQ. The use of a sample-barcoded 5' primer and a J-beta primer mix characterized a second PCR of roughly 7 to 11 cycles. From the 5' RACE reads, TCRdb called clonotypes with MiXCR, one entry per CDR3 protein. This sample has about 640,000 distinct CDR3 sequences, with around 54% found just once. This sequence was found in a man aged 55-75 years in good health. This chain links TRBV5-1 with TRBJ1-4, with a tentative D call TRBD1 (6 bases). What was sequenced was blood. The CDR3, as DNA: TGCGCCAGCAGCTCAGGCCAGGGGCGGGCAACTAATGAAAAACTGTTTTTT. Encoded protein: CASSSGQGRATNEKLFF.